The 9 T cell receptor beta chains below come from one sample, sequenced in a study of tumor-infiltrating lymphocytes in primary liver carcinoma. Researchers drew blood RNA from unsorted whole blood and extracted germline DNA as well. With around 500 ng total RNA as template and a constant-region primer, TCR beta cDNA was made. Three nested multiplex PCR rounds of slightly modified ARM-PCR generated TCR beta libraries. Amplification in the first two PCR rounds was performed using TRBV1-TRBV30 forward primers and a C-beta reverse primer for 9 to 11 cycles each. Each CDR3 protein gets one entry after TCRdb re-called the multiplex PCR reads with MiXCR. The data show hundreds of thousands of distinct CDR3 sequences, 50% to 75% seen once. Specimen: peripheral blood. The receptors here all came from a woman between 25 and 40 years old with primary liver carcinoma and hepatitis B virus infection.

The rearrangement links TRBV6-5 to TRBJ2-2; D is possibly TRBD2 (5 bases). Trimming took 9 bases from V and 3 from J, leaving 20 bases between them. Looked up from germline, CDR1 is MNHEY and CDR2 is SVGAGI. The CDR3 loop spans 16 amino acids. CDR3 residues: CASSHSDGGYTGELFF. The CDR3 nucleotides are TGTGCCAGTAGTCACTCGGACGGAGGATACACCGGGGAGCTGTTTTTT.

With respect to this clonotype: One end of the junction fails to match germline, which may point to a read error. V and J are TRBV20-1 and TRBJ2-1, with a possible D match to TRBD2 (6 bases). The germline CDR1 and CDR2 sequences are DFQATT and SNEGSKA (reference sequence). This CDR3 spans 14 amino acids. CDR3 sequence: CSATGTFNYSEQFF. DNA of the CDR3: TGCAGTGCAACCGGGACTTTTAACTACAGTGAGCAGTTCTTC.

In the case of this clonotype: A much larger clone lies a single base off, so this may be a read error. The J gene is TRBJ1-1, the V gene TRBV6-2 or TRBV6-3; D might be TRBD1 (5 bases). The germline V gene has CDR1 MNHEY and CDR2 SVGEGT. The CDR3 covers 14 residues. CDR3 sequence: CASSRPGTNTEALF. For the CDR3, the DNA is TGTGCCAGCAGCCGCCCAGGGACGAACACTGAAGCTTTATTT.

This clonotype was detected many times. The gene calls are TRBV12-3 or TRBV12-4 and TRBJ2-1, with 8 nucleotides matching TRBD2. Trimming cost V 6 bases and J 1 base; bases outside gene matches: 8. This CDR3 spans 16 amino acids. The CDR3 coding sequence is TGTGCCAGCAGGGCCTGGGCTAGCGGGTCCTACAATGAGCAGTTCTTC. Protein sequence: CASRAWASGSYNEQFF.

As to this clonotype: The junction shows a germline mismatch at one end, possibly a read error. CDR3 nucleotide sequence: TGTGCCAGCAGCCTGGGACTAGCGGGAGGACCTAGGTATGAGCAGCTCTTC. Residues: CASSLGLAGGPRYEQLF. This chain links TRBV12-3 or TRBV12-4 with TRBJ2-1, with 15 bases matching TRBD2. This CDR3 region has 17 residues.

A note on this clonotype: With a much larger clone just one base away, this may be a read error. The chain employs TRBV6-2 or TRBV6-3 and TRBJ1-6; 9 bases are shared with TRBD1. Germline V gene sequence: CDR1 MNHEY, CDR2 SVGEGT. This CDR3 has 18 residues. This CDR3 reads CASRHSGTGSAYNSLLHF. The CDR3, as DNA: TGTGCCAGCAGACACTCCGGGACAGGGTCCGCCTATAATTCACTCCTCCACTTT.

With regard to this clonotype: The germline gene is not matched at one end of the junction; a read error may be the cause. The chain employs TRBV12-3 or TRBV12-4 and TRBJ2-1; D is possibly TRBD2 (6 bases). CDR3 length: 15 amino acids. The CDR3: CASRPTGGAYDEQFF. Here the CDR3 DNA reads TGTGCCAGCAGGCCCACTGGCGGGGCCTACGATGAGCAGTTCTTC.

Concerning this clonotype: This may stem from a read error, because a much larger clone lies one nucleotide away. This CDR3 is CASSPDSGTSYDEQFF. For the CDR3, the DNA is TGTGCCAGCAGTCCAGACAGCGGGACCTCCTACGATGAGCAGTTCTTC. J is TRBJ2-1 and V is TRBV13; 7 bases are shared with TRBD2. CDR3 length: 16 residues. CDR1 PRHDT and CDR2 FYEKMQ come from the germline V gene (reference sequence).

This clonotype has only one observation. The chain links TRBV6-1 to TRBJ2-5; no clear D gene. The CDR3 loop spans 18 amino acids. Trimming took off 1 base at V and 0 bases at J, with 18 bases between the two ends. Germline V gives CDR1 MNHNS, CDR2 SASEGT. In DNA form, the CDR3 reads TGTGCCAGCAGTGAAGTGCTTAAGACTTACCCATACCAAGAGACCCAGTACTTC. It specifies CASSEVLKTYPYQETQYF.